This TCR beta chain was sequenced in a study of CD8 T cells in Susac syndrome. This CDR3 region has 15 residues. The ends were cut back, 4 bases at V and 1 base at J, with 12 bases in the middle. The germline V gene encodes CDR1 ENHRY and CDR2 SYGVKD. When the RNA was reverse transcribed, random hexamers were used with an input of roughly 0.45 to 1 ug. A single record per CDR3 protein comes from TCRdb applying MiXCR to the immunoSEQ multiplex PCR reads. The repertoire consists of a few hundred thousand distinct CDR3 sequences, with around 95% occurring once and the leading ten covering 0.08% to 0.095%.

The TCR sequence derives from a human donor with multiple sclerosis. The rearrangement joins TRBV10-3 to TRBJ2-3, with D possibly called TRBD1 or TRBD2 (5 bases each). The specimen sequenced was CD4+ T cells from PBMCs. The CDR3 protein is CAISVGGSGTDTQYF. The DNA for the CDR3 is TGTGCCATCAGTGTTGGGGGTTCTGGCACAGATACGCAGTATTTT.